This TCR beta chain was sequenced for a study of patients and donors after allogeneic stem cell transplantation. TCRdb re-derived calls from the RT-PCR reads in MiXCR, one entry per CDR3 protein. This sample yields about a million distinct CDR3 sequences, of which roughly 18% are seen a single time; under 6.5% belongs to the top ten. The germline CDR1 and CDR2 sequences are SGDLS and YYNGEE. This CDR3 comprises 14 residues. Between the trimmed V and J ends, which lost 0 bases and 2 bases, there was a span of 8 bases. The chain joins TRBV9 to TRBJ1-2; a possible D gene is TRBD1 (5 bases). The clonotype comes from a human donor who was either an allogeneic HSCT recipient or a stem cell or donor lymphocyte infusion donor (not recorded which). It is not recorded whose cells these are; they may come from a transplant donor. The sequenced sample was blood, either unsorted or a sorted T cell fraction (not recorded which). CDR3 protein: CASSVDRQNYGYTF. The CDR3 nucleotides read TGTGCCAGCAGCGTAGATAGACAGAACTATGGCTACACCTTC.